A single sample is the source of the 27 T cell receptor beta chains below, sequenced in a study of blood T cell repertoires in COVID-19. The table came from immunoSEQ multiplex PCR; TCRdb's copy has only in-frame clones and leaves some out. The sample yields more than 300,000 clones, 80% to 90% seen once. Specimen: peripheral blood. These receptors all come from a woman under 40 with COVID-19, enrolled during active disease.

The CDR3 is CASSLGQGANYGYTF. The DNA for the CDR3 is TGCGCCAGCAGCTTGGGACAGGGGGCTAACTATGGCTACACCTTC. The chain recombines TRBV5-1 with TRBJ1-2, with TRBD1 matching over 9 bases. Trimming took 0 bases from V and 0 from J; bases not matched to a gene: 0. CDR3 length: 15 amino acids. Germline V gene sequence: CDR1 SGHRS, CDR2 YFSETQ.

The rearrangement joins TRBV2 to TRBJ1-5; a weak D match, TRBD1 (6 bases). The CDR3 spans 13 residues. CDR1 is SNHLY and CDR2 is FYNNEI in the germline V gene. V was cut by 4 bases and J by 4 bases, with 8 bases left in between. The CDR3 coding sequence is TGTGCCAGCAGTGCCACAGGGAATCAGCCCCAGCATTTT. Translation gives CASSATGNQPQHF.

The chain recombines TRBV6-5 with TRBJ2-7, with 8 positions matching TRBD2. This CDR3 comprises 15 residues. CDR1 is MNHEY and CDR2 is SVGAGI in the germline V gene. Germline trimming cut 3 bases from V and 5 bases from J; bases unmatched to any gene: 9. The CDR3 loop reads CASSYGTGGPHEQYF. The CDR3 DNA reads TGTGCCAGCAGTTATGGGACGGGAGGGCCCCACGAGCAGTACTTC.

The chain's CDR3 is CSALRGNTIYF. CDR3 DNA: TGCAGTGCCCTAAGAGGAAACACCATATATTTT. V and J are TRBV20-1 and TRBJ1-3, with D unclear. The CDR3 has 11 residues. Germline loops: CDR1 DFQATT, CDR2 SNEGSKA (reference sequence). The V gene lost 6 bases and the J gene lost 4 bases, with 7 bases spanning the gap.

The genes are TRBV28 and TRBJ1-5; the D gene is possibly TRBD1 (6 bases). This CDR3 region has 14 residues. Germline values: CDR1 MDHEN, CDR2 SYDVKM. V was trimmed by 6 bases and J by 6 bases, leaving 15 bases between them. CDR3 bases: TGTGCCAGCAGCTGGGGGGGGCGGGTTCAGCCCCAGCATTTT. Translation gives CASSWGGRVQPQHF. The full variable domain, its missing parts supplied by reference TRBV28 and TRBJ1-5, is DVKVTQSSRYLVKRTGEKVFLECVQDMDHENMFWYRQDPGLGLRLIYFSYDVKMKEKGDIPEGYSVSREKKERFSLILESASTNQTSMYLCASSWGGRVQPQHFGDGTRLSIL.

The rearrangement uses TRBV3-1 (or the pseudogene TRBV3-2) and TRBJ1-5; no reliable D call. The V end was cut by 0 bases, the J end by 7 bases, with 7 bases between. Germline V lookup: CDR1 LGHDT, CDR2 YNNKEL (reference sequence). The length of the CDR3 is 13 residues. The CDR3 nucleotides read TGTGCCAGCAGCCAAGAATTGCGACAGCCCCAGCATTTT. It encodes CASSQELRQPQHF.

The V gene is TRBV9, the J gene TRBJ2-2; D is unclear. CDR1 is SGDLS, CDR2 YYNGEE, per germline. The CDR3 consists of 14 residues. V was cut by 0 bases and J by 6 bases, with 9 bases left in between. The CDR3 sequence: CASSVDLGPGELFF. CDR3 DNA: TGTGCCAGCAGCGTAGACCTGGGCCCCGGGGAGCTGTTTTTT.

This chain links TRBV5-4 with TRBJ2-2; TRBD2 matches 9 bases. The CDR3 loop spans 16 amino acids. Germline values: CDR1 SGHNT, CDR2 YYREEE (reference sequence). Trimming at V came to 4 bases and at J to 4 bases, leaving 8 bases not matched to a gene. For the CDR3, the DNA is TGTGCCAGCAGCGCTGCTAGCGGGGAAACCACCGGGGAGCTGTTTTTT. Translation: CASSAASGETTGELFF.

V gene TRBV5-4 combines with J gene TRBJ1-1, with a weak D call TRBD1 (5 bases). This CDR3 contains 15 residues. V was trimmed by 0 bases and J by 3 bases, leaving 12 bases between them. CDR1 is SGHNT and CDR2 is YYREEE in the germline V gene (reference sequence). Here the CDR3 DNA reads TGTGCCAGCAGCTTGGGGAGGGAGGGGTACACTGAAGCTTTCTTT. This encodes CASSLGREGYTEAFF.

The gene calls are TRBV19 and TRBJ2-1; D is possibly TRBD2 (5 bases). The CDR3 runs 15 residues. The germline V and J ends were trimmed by 8 bases and 1 base, with 15 bases remaining between them. Germline V gene lookup returns CDR1 LNHDA and CDR2 SQIVND (reference sequence). The CDR3 reads CASCPRGGSYNEQFF. The CDR3 DNA follows: TGTGCCAGTTGCCCTCGGGGTGGGTCCTACAATGAGCAGTTCTTC. The variable domain in full, with the rest retrieved from reference TRBV19 and TRBJ2-1, is DGGITQSPKYLFRKEGQNVTLSCEQNLNHDAMYWYRQDPGQGLRLIYYSQIVNDFQKGDIAEGYSVSREKKESFPLTVTSAQKNPTAFYLCASCPRGGSYNEQFFGPGTRLTVL.

CDR3 in amino acids: CASSSRQGGYYGYTF. DNA for the CDR3: TGCGCCAGCAGCTCCCGACAGGGGGGGTACTATGGCTACACCTTC. V gene TRBV4-1 combines with J gene TRBJ1-2, with 9 bases fitting TRBD1. V was clipped by 5 bases and J by 3 bases; unmatched bases: 7. This CDR3 is built from 15 residues. Germline V gene sequence: CDR1 MGHRA, CDR2 YSYEKL.

The chain joins TRBV2 to TRBJ2-5; the D gene is possibly TRBD2 (6 bases). CDR1 is SNHLY, CDR2 FYNNEI, per germline. This CDR3 is built from 15 residues. V lost 8 bases to trimming and J lost 1 base, with 17 bases between them. For the CDR3, the DNA is TGTGCCAGCGGTGTACCTCGCGGGACCCAAGAGACCCAGTACTTC. Residues: CASGVPRGTQETQYF. The full variable domain, in which reference TRBV2 and TRBJ2-5 provide the parts outside the CDR3, is EPEVTQTPSHQVTQMGQEVILRCVPISNHLYFYWYRQILGQKVEFLVSFYNNEISEKSEIFDDQFSVERPDGSNFTLKIRSTKLEDSAMYFCASGVPRGTQETQYFGPGTRLLVL.

CDR3 nucleotides: TGTGCCAGCTCACCTTCCCGGACAGGGGGAACTGAAGCTTTCTTT. Amino acid sequence: CASSPSRTGGTEAFF. The rearrangement uses TRBV18 and TRBJ1-1; 10 nucleotides line up with TRBD1. J gave up 5 bases and V 3 bases, and 6 bases lay outside the gene matches. The CDR3 runs 15 residues. The germline V gene has CDR1 KGHSH and CDR2 LQKENI.

The table lists this clone with many counts. The chain uses TRBV11-2 and TRBJ2-7; 11 bases line up with TRBD2. The J segment lost 2 bases and the V segment lost 1 base, leaving 1 base of the junction unmatched. This CDR3 comprises 15 residues. Germline CDR1 SGHAT, CDR2 FQNNGV. CDR3 nucleotide sequence: TGTGCCAGCAGCTTAGGGACTAGCGGGCCCTACGAGCAGTACTTC. Translation gives CASSLGTSGPYEQYF.

V and J are TRBV5-1 and TRBJ2-7; possibly TRBD2 for D (5 bases). Germline V gene lookup returns CDR1 SGHRS and CDR2 YFSETQ. The CDR3 spans 17 residues. V was cut by 5 bases and J by 3 bases, with 24 bases left in between. The CDR3 coding sequence is TGCGCCAGCAGACATAGTGATGGGTCCCAAGAGGGCTACGAGCAGTACTTC. Encoded protein: CASRHSDGSQEGYEQYF.

The J gene is TRBJ2-1, the V gene TRBV18; TRBD2 agrees at 10 bases. This CDR3 is built from 17 residues. The V and J ends lost 3 bases and 2 bases, in that order; junction bases with no gene match: 7. Germline values: CDR1 KGHSH, CDR2 LQKENI. The CDR3 region is CASSPGTSAQPYNEQFF. DNA for the CDR3: TGTGCCAGCTCACCGGGGACTAGCGCCCAACCCTACAATGAGCAGTTCTTC.

CDR3 amino acids: CSASGVAVYDNEQFF. CDR3 DNA: TGCAGTGCTAGTGGGGTAGCGGTTTACGACAATGAGCAGTTCTTC. This chain links TRBV20-1 with TRBJ2-1; tentative D call: TRBD2 (6 bases). CDR3 length: 15 amino acids. From germline, CDR1 is DFQATT and CDR2 SNEGSKA (reference sequence). Trimming removed 3 bases from V and 5 bases from J, with 17 bases in between.

The rearrangement joins TRBV30 to TRBJ2-7; 13 bases are a match to TRBD2. Losses at the gene ends were 5 bases for V and 6 bases for J; bases not matched to a gene: 13. Germline-derived CDR1 and CDR2 are GTSNPN and SVGIG (reference sequence). The CDR3 runs to 16 residues. CDR3 protein: CAWRKRGTSGIVEQYF. Here the CDR3 DNA reads TGTGCCTGGCGAAAAAGGGGGACTAGCGGGATTGTCGAGCAGTACTTC.

This clone was picked up one time. This sample also contains other DNA sequences that code for the same CDR3. The chain is built from TRBV12-3 or TRBV12-4 and TRBJ2-7, with 9 bases fitting TRBD1. This CDR3 has 13 residues. V lost 6 bases to trimming and J lost 4 bases; unmatched junction nucleotides: 4. The CDR3 DNA reads as TGTGCCAGCAGCCTGACAGGGGGGTACGAGCAGTACTTC. It codes for CASSLTGGYEQYF.

The chain combines TRBV29-1 with TRBJ2-7, with 7 bases lining up with TRBD1. V shed 4 bases, J shed 2 bases, and the junction held 8 bases outside the gene matches. The length of the CDR3 is 14 residues. Germline V lookup: CDR1 SQVTM, CDR2 ANQGSEA. The CDR3 here is CSVVLWDSTYEQYF. In nucleotides, the CDR3 is TGCAGCGTTGTCCTATGGGACAGCACCTACGAGCAGTACTTC.

This chain links TRBV7-6 with TRBJ2-1; 9 nucleotides align to TRBD2. V was pared by 2 bases and J by 6 bases, with 20 bases of the junction left unmatched. The CDR3 totals 20 residues. Germline CDR1 is SGHVS and CDR2 is FNYEAQ. The CDR3 spells CASSLIMVPSQGLAFNEQFF. For the CDR3, the DNA is TGTGCCAGCAGCTTAATTATGGTTCCTTCGCAGGGACTAGCTTTCAATGAGCAGTTCTTC. The whole variable domain, remainder taken from reference TRBV7-6 and TRBJ2-1, is GAGVSQSPRYKVTKRGQDVALRCDPISGHVSLYWYRQALGQGPEFLTYFNYEAQQDKSGLPNDRFSAERPEGSISTLTIQRTEQRDSAMYRCASSLIMVPSQGLAFNEQFFGPGTRLTVL.

The V and J genes are TRBV7-2 and TRBJ2-1; 9 nucleotides line up with TRBD2. The CDR3 is 15 amino acids. V lost 3 bases and J lost 4; bases outside the gene matches: 4. Germline-derived CDR1 and CDR2 are SGHTA and FQGNSA. Here the CDR3 reads CASSLTSGDYNEQFF. CDR3 DNA sequence: TGTGCCAGCAGCTTGACTAGCGGCGATTACAATGAGCAGTTCTTC.

A note on this clone: A read error is possible here, since a much larger clone lies one base away. This chain links TRBV12-3 or TRBV12-4 with TRBJ2-7; the D is unclear. The CDR3 is 11 residues long. Deletions cut 5 bases from V and 1 base from J, with 3 bases between. CDR3 bases: TGTGCCAGCAGTCATTCCTACGAGCAGTACTTC. As protein: CASSHSYEQYF.

The chain carries TRBV7-2 and TRBJ2-1; 9 bases fit TRBD1. The CDR3 loop spans 14 amino acids. Germline loops: CDR1 SGHTA, CDR2 FQGNSA. The J segment lost 8 bases and the V segment lost 5 bases, leaving 7 bases of the junction unmatched. The CDR3 spells CASSAGTGFDEQFF. CDR3 nucleotide sequence: TGTGCCAGCAGCGCCGGGACAGGGTTCGATGAGCAGTTCTTC.

This chain joins TRBV28 and TRBJ2-3; D gene uncertain. The V end was cut by 4 bases, the J end by 2 bases, with 4 bases between. CDR3 length: 12 amino acids. The V gene's germline CDR1 is MDHEN and CDR2 SYDVKM. Here the CDR3 reads CASSSYTDTQYF. CDR3 DNA: TGTGCCAGCAGTTCTTACACAGATACGCAGTATTTT.

This chain joins TRBV10-1 and TRBJ2-3; 9 positions agree with TRBD2. Germline CDR1 is WNHNN and CDR2 is SYGVQD (reference sequence). This CDR3 has 18 amino acids. V dropped 5 bases and J dropped 8; count of bases not matched to a gene: 20. CDR3 coding DNA: TGCGCCAGCAGTCTGACTAGCGGAGGCCAATCCCGAGAGGGTACGCAGTATTTT. As protein: CASSLTSGGQSREGTQYF.

CDR3 coding DNA: TGTGCCAGCAGCTTAAGGGCAAGCGGCCCTAGCACAGATACGCAGTATTTT. Its protein is CASSLRASGPSTDTQYF. The gene calls are TRBV11-2 and TRBJ2-3, with D possibly matching TRBD2 (5 bases). The V end was cut by 2 bases, the J end by 0 bases, with 15 bases between. CDR1 SGHAT and CDR2 FQNNGV come from the germline V gene. This CDR3 is 17 amino acids long.